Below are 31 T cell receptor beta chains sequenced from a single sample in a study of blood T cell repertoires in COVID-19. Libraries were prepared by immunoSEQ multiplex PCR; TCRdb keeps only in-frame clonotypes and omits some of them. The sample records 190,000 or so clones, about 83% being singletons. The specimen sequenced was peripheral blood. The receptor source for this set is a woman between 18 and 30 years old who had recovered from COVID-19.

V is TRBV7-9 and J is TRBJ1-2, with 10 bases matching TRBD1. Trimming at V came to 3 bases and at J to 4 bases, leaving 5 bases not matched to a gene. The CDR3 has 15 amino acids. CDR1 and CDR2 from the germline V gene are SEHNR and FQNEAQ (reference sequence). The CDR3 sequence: CASSFVDRGTYGYTF. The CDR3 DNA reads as TGTGCCAGCAGCTTCGTGGACAGGGGGACCTATGGCTACACCTTC.

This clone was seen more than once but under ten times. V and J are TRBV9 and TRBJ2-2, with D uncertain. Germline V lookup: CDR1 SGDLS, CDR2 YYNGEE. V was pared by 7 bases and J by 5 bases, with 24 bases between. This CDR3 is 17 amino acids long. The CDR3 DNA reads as TGTGCCAGCGGAGCACTGATCACATCTACCCAAACCGGGGAGCTGTTTTTT. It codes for CASGALITSTQTGELFF.

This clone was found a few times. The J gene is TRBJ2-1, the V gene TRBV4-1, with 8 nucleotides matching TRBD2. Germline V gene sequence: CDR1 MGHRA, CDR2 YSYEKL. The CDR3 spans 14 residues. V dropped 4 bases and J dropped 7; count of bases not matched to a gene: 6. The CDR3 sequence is CASSPSGRSNEQFF. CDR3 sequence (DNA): TGCGCCAGCAGCCCAAGCGGGAGATCGAATGAGCAGTTCTTC.

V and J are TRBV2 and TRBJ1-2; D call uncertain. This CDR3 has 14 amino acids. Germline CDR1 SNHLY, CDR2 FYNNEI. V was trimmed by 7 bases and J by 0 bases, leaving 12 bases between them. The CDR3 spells CASIINTANYGYTF. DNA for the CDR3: TGTGCCAGCATTATTAACACAGCTAACTATGGCTACACCTTC. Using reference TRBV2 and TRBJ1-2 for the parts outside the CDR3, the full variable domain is EPEVTQTPSHQVTQMGQEVILRCVPISNHLYFYWYRQILGQKVEFLVSFYNNEISEKSEIFDDQFSVERPDGSNFTLKIRSTKLEDSAMYFCASIINTANYGYTFGSGTRLTVV.

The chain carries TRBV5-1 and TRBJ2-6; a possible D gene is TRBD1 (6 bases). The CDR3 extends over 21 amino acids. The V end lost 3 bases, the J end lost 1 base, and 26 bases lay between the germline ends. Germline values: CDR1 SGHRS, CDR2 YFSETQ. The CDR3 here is CASSWALGTGLGLSGANVLTF. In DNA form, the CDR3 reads TGCGCCAGCAGCTGGGCACTTGGTACAGGGTTAGGATTGTCTGGGGCCAACGTCCTGACTTTC.

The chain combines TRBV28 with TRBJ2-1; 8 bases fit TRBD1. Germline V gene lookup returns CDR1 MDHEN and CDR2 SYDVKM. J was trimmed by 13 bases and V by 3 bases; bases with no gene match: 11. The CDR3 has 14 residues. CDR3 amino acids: CASSLPSPGTGQFF. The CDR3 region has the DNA TGTGCCAGCAGTTTGCCCTCACCCGGGACAGGCCAGTTCTTC.

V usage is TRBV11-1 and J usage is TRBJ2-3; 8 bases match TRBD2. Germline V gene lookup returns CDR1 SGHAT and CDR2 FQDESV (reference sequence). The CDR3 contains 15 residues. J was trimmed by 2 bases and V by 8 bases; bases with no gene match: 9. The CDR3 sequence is CASDRSGGYTDTQYF. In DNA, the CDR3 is TGTGCCAGCGACAGATCGGGGGGGTACACAGATACGCAGTATTTT.

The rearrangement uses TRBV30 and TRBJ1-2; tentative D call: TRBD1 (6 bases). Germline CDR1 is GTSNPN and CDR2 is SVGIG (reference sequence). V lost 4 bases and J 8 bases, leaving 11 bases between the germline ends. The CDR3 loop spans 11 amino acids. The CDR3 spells CAWTNRVGYTF. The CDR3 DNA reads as TGTGCCTGGACGAACAGGGTAGGCTACACCTTC.

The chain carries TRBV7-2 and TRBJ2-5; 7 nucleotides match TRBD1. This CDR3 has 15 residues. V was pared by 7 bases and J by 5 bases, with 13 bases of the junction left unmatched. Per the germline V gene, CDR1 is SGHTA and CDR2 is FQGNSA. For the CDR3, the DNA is TGTGCCAGCACCTCACGAGGGACAGCTCAGGAGACCCAGTACTTC. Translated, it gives CASTSRGTAQETQYF.

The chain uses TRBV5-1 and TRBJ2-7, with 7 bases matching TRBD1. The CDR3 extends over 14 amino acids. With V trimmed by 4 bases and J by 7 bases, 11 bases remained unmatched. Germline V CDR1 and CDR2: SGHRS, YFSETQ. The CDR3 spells CASSPLGQAWEQYV. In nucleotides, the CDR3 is TGCGCCAGCAGCCCTCTCGGACAGGCGTGGGAGCAGTACGTC.

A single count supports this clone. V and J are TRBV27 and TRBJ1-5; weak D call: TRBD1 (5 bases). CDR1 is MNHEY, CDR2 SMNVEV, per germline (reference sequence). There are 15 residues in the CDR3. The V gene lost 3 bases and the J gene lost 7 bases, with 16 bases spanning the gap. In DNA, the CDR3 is TGTGCCAGCAGTTTCAGTCATGCGGGGGACCAGCCCCAGCATTTT. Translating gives CASSFSHAGDQPQHF.

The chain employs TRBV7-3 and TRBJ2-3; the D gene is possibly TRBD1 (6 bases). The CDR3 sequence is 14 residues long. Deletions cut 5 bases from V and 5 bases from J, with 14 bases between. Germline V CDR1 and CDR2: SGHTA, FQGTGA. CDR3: CASSRTGTRDTQYF. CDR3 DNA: TGTGCCAGCAGCAGGACTGGGACAAGAGATACGCAGTATTTT.

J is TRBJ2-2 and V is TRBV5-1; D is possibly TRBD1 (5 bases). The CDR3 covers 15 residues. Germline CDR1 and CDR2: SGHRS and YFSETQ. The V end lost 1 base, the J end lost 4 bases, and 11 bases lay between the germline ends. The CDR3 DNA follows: TGCGCCAGCAGCTTGTGGCAGGGAAGCACCGGGGAGCTGTTTTTT. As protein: CASSLWQGSTGELFF.

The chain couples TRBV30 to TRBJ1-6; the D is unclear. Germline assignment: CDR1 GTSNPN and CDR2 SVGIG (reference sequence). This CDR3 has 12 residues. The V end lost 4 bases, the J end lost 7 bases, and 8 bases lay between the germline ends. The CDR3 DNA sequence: TGTGCCTGGAAAACAGAAAATTCACCCCTCCACTTT. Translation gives CAWKTENSPLHF.

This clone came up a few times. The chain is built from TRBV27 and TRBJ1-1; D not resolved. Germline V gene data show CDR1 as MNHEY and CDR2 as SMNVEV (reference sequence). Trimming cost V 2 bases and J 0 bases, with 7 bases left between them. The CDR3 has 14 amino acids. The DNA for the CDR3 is TGTGCCAGCAGTTTAGCCAACATGAACACTGAAGCTTTCTTT. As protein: CASSLANMNTEAFF.

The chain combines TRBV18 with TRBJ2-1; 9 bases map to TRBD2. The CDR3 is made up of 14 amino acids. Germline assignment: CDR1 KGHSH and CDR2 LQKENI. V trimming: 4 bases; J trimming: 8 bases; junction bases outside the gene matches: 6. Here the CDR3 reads CASSHGAGGYEQFF. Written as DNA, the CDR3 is TGTGCCAGCTCACATGGTGCGGGAGGGTATGAGCAGTTCTTC.

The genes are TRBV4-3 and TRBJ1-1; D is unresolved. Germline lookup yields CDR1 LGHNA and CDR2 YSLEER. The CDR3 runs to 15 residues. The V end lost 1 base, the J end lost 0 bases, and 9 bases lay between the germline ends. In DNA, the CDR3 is TGCGCCAGCAGCCAAGTGGAGAGGATGAACACTGAAGCTTTCTTT. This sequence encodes CASSQVERMNTEAFF.

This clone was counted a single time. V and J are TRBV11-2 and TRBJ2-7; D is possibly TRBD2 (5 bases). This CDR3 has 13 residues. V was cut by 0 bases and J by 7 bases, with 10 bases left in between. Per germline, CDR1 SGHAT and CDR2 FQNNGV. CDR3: CASSLDKGLEQYF. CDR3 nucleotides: TGTGCCAGCAGCTTAGATAAAGGACTGGAGCAGTACTTC.

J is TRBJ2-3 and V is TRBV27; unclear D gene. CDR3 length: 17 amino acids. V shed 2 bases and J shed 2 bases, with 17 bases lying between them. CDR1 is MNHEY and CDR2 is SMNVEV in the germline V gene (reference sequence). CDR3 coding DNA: TGTGCCAGCAGTTTAGTCTGGGCAATTGGATCCACAGATACGCAGTATTTT. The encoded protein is CASSLVWAIGSTDTQYF.

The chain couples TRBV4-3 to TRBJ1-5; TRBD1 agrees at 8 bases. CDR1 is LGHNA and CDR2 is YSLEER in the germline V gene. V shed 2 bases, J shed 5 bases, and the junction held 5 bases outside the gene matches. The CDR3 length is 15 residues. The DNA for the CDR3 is TGCGCCAGCAGCCAAACGGACAGGGAGGATCAGCCCCAGCATTTT. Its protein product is CASSQTDREDQPQHF.

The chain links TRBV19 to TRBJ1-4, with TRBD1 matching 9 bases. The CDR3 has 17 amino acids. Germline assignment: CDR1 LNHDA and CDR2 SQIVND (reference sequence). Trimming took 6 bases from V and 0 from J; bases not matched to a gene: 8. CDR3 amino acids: CASRRTGVSATNEKLFF. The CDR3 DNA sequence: TGTGCCAGTAGACGGACAGGGGTATCGGCAACTAATGAAAAACTGTTTTTT.

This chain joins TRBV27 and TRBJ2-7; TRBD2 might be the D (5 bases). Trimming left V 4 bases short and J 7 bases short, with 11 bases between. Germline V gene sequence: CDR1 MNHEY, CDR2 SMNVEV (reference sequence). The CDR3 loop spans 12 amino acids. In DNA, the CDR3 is TGTGCCAGCAGTTCCCCGGCGGGTGAGCAGTACTTC. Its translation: CASSSPAGEQYF.

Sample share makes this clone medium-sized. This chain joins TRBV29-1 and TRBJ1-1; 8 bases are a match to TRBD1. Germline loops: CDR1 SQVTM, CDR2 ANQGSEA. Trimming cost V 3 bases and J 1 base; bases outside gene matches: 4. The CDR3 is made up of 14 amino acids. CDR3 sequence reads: CSVDIGQGNTEAFF. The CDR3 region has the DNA TGCAGCGTTGATATTGGACAGGGGAACACTGAAGCTTTCTTT. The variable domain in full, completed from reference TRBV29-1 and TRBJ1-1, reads SAVISQKPSRDICQRGTSLTIQCQVDSQVTMMFWYRQQPGQSLTLIATANQGSEATYESGFVIDKFPISRPNLTFSTLTVSNMSPEDSSIYLCSVDIGQGNTEAFFGQGTRLTVV.

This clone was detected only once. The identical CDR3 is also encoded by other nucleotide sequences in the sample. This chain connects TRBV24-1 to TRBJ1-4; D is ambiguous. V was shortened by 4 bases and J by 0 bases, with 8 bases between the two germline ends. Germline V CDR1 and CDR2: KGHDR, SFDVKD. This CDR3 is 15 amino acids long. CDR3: CATSDSGATNEKLFF. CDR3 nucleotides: TGTGCCACCAGTGACTCGGGTGCAACTAATGAAAAACTGTTTTTT.

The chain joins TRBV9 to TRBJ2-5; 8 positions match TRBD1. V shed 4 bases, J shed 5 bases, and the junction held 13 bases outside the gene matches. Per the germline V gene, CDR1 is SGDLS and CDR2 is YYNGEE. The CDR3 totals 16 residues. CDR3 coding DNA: TGTGCCAGCAGCCCAGAATCCGGGACAGGATGGGAGACCCAGTACTTC. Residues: CASSPESGTGWETQYF.

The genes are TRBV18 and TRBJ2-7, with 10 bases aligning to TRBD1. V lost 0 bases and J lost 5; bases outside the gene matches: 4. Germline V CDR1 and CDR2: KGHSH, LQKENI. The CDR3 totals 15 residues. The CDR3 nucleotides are TGTGCCAGCTCACCACCGGGACAGGGGCTGGACGAGCAGTACTTC. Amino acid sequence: CASSPPGQGLDEQYF.

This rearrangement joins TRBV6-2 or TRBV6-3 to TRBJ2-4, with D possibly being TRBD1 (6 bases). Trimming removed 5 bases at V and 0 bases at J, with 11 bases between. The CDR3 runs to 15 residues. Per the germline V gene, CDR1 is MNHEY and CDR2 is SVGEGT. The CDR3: CASSRGQLAKNIQYF. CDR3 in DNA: TGTGCCAGCAGTAGAGGACAGTTAGCCAAAAACATTCAGTACTTC.

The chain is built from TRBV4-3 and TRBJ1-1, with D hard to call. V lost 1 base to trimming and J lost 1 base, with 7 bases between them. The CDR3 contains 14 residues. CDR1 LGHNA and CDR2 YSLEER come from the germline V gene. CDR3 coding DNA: TGCGCCAGCAGCCAAGTAGCCCAGAACACTGAAGCTTTCTTT. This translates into CASSQVAQNTEAFF.

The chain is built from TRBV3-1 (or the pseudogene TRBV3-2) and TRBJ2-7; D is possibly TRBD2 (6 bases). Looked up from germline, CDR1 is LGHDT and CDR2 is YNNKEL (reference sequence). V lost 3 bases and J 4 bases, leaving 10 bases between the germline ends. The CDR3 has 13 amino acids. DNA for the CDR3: TGTGCCAGCAGCCAGTTGGGACTTTACGAGCAGTACTTC. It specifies CASSQLGLYEQYF.

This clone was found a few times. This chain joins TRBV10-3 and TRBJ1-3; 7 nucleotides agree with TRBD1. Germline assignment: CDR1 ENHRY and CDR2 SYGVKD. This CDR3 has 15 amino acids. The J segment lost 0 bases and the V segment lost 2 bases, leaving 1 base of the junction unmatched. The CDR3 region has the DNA TGTGCCATCAGTGAGCGACAGGGCTCTGGAAACACCATATATTTT. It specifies CAISERQGSGNTIYF.

The CDR3 sequence: CASTKTRSTYEQYF. The CDR3 DNA sequence: TGTGCCAGCACCAAGACTAGATCGACCTACGAGCAGTACTTC. The chain joins TRBV2 to TRBJ2-7, with D maybe TRBD2 (6 bases). V was pared by 7 bases and J by 2 bases, with 15 bases between. The CDR3 length is 14 residues. CDR1 is SNHLY and CDR2 is FYNNEI in the germline V gene. Together with reference TRBV2 and TRBJ2-7, the CDR3 gives the full variable domain: EPEVTQTPSHQVTQMGQEVILRCVPISNHLYFYWYRQILGQKVEFLVSFYNNEISEKSEIFDDQFSVERPDGSNFTLKIRSTKLEDSAMYFCASTKTRSTYEQYFGPGTRLTVT.